This is a list of T cell receptor beta chains from one sample in a study of cytomegalovirus exposure and HLA in healthy donors. Sequencing used immunoSEQ multiplex PCR; TCRdb keeps in-frame clones, though not all of them. The sample has a few hundred thousand clones, around nine tenths seen once. The sequencing input was PBMCs. These receptors originate from a woman aged 18-29 years in good health and CMV-seronegative. CDR3s include the opening cysteine and the closing phenylalanine or tryptophan. D genes are given only for firm matches. Only part of the rows carry a size: once, few, many, or a class if the clone is expanded.

CDR3 protein,CDR3 DNA,J gene,clone size,V gene,D gene
CASSSQASTDTQYF,TGTGCCAGCAGCTCCCAGGCTAGCACAGATACGCAGTATTTT,TRBJ2-3,.,TRBV7-9,.
CASSQYTGNTEAFF,TGTGCCAGCAGCCAGTACACAGGGAACACTGAAGCTTTCTTT,TRBJ1-1,.,TRBV5-6,.
CSVGGDFAFF,TGCAGCGTTGGGGGGGACTTTGCTTTCTTT,TRBJ1-1,.,TRBV29-1,.
CASSLVGGVSNQPQHF,TGCGCCAGCAGCTTGGTTGGGGGGGTGAGCAATCAGCCCCAGCATTTT,TRBJ1-5,.,TRBV5-1,.
CASSLFRLAGGRTGELFF,TGTGCCAGCAGTTTATTTCGACTAGCGGGGGGGCGAACCGGGGAGCTGTTTTTT,TRBJ2-2,.,TRBV27,TRBD2
CASSVGTSPPQHF,TGTGCCAGCAGCGTAGGTACGAGTCCGCCCCAGCATTTT,TRBJ1-5,.,TRBV9,.
CASSPSGDTGELFF,TGTGCCAGCAGCCCTAGCGGAGACACCGGGGAGCTGTTTTTT,TRBJ2-2,.,TRBV6-6,TRBD2
CASSAQGDNQPQHF,TGTGCCAGCAGTGCACAGGGGGACAATCAGCCCCAGCATTTT,TRBJ1-5,.,TRBV6-6,TRBD1
CASSQVGRF,TGTGCCAGCAGCCAAGTGGGCCGTTTT,TRBJ2-3,.,TRBV4-2,.
CASSLSTPGSGYTF,TGTGCCAGCAGCTTATCGACTCCCGGGAGTGGCTACACCTTC,TRBJ1-2,once,TRBV6-6,.
CASSRDSFYEQYF,TGTGCCAGCAGTCGGGACAGTTTCTACGAGCAGTACTTC,TRBJ2-7,.,TRBV6-5,TRBD1
CASGQGKNTEAFF,TGTGCCAGCGGACAGGGGAAAAACACTGAAGCTTTCTTT,TRBJ1-1,.,TRBV2,TRBD1
CASSLSAADTQYF,TGCGCCAGCAGCTTGTCTGCGGCAGATACGCAGTATTTT,TRBJ2-3,few,TRBV5-1,.
CASSQRGGRDEQFF,TGTGCCAGCAGCCAGCGGGGGGGCAGGGATGAGCAGTTCTTC,TRBJ2-1,.,TRBV9,TRBD2
CASSYKLSGGVNEQFF,TGTGCCAGCAGTTACAAACTAAGCGGGGGGGTAAATGAGCAGTTCTTC,TRBJ2-1,.,TRBV6-5,TRBD2
CASRHYRSGEKLFF,TGTGCCAGCAGGCACTACCGCTCTGGCGAAAAACTGTTTTTT,TRBJ1-4,.,TRBV2,.
CASSIGGDTQYF,TGTGCCAGTAGTATCGGGGGAGATACGCAGTATTTT,TRBJ2-3,.,TRBV19,.
CASSEAWGGAETQYF,TGTGCCAGCAGTGAAGCGTGGGGGGGGGCAGAGACCCAGTACTTC,TRBJ2-5,.,TRBV6-1,.
CASSFRGDHYEQYF,TGTGCCAGCAGCTTCAGGGGAGACCACTACGAGCAGTACTTC,TRBJ2-7,few,TRBV7-9,.
CASSFFEAEAFF,TGTGCCAGCAGCTTTTTTGAGGCTGAAGCTTTCTTT,TRBJ1-1,.,TRBV7-9,.
CASSYGRTYEQYF,TGTGCCAGCAGTTACGGGAGAACCTACGAGCAGTACTTC,TRBJ2-7,.,TRBV6-5,.
CASSQGGAYEQYF,TGCGCCAGCAGCCAGGGGGGGGCCTACGAGCAGTACTTC,TRBJ2-7,once,TRBV4-1,TRBD2
CASSWANTEAFF,TGTGCCAGCAGCTGGGCGAACACTGAAGCTTTCTTT,TRBJ1-1,.,TRBV11-2,.
CAWSGPGGGGQPQHF,TGTGCCTGGAGTGGCCCCGGAGGGGGCGGTCAGCCCCAGCATTTT,TRBJ1-5,.,TRBV30,TRBD1
CASSLRTGGNYGYTF,TGTGCCAGCAGCCTTCGGACAGGGGGGAACTATGGCTACACCTTC,TRBJ1-2,.,TRBV27,TRBD1
CASSSLSGGTQYF,TGTGCCAGCAGCTCTCTTTCCGGGGGGACCCAGTACTTC,TRBJ2-5,.,TRBV11-2,.
CASSFRLAGTDTQYF,TGTGCCAGCAGCTTCCGACTAGCGGGGACAGATACGCAGTATTTT,TRBJ2-3,.,TRBV13,TRBD2
CASSELRGNQPQHF,TGTGCCAGCAGTGAATTGAGGGGCAATCAGCCCCAGCATTTT,TRBJ1-5,.,TRBV6-1,.
CASSLTGGTEAFF,TGTGCCAGCAGCTTAACGGGGGGCACTGAAGCTTTCTTT,TRBJ1-1,.,TRBV7-3,.
CAWSVPLGVRRTEAFF,TGTGCCTGGAGTGTCCCCCTCGGGGTACGAAGAACTGAAGCTTTCTTT,TRBJ1-1,.,TRBV30,.
CASSVESSGEQFF,TGTGCCAGCAGCGTAGAGTCGAGCGGTGAGCAGTTCTTC,TRBJ2-1,.,TRBV9,.
CATSATTGGSYGYTF,TGTGCCACATCCGCAACGACAGGAGGTTCCTATGGCTACACCTTC,TRBJ1-2,.,TRBV18,.
CASSLGRGGRLPALHF,TGTGCCAGCAGCTTAGGGCGAGGCGGCCGGCTTCCGGCCCTCCACTTT,TRBJ1-6,once,TRBV11-1,.
CASSHTGFVSGANVLTF,TGTGCCAGCAGCCACACAGGGTTCGTTTCTGGGGCCAACGTCCTGACTTTC,TRBJ2-6,.,TRBV9,.
CASSPRPSSGFGANVLTF,TGTGCCAGCTCACCACGTCCTTCCTCAGGGTTTGGGGCCAACGTCCTGACTTTC,TRBJ2-6,.,TRBV18,.
CASSRTGNTEAFF,TGTGCCAGCAGCCGCACAGGGAACACTGAAGCTTTCTTT,TRBJ1-1,.,TRBV7-3,.
CASRGLAGSYF,TGTGCCAGCAGGGGACTAGCGGGGAGTTACTTC,TRBJ2-5,.,TRBV2,TRBD2
CASSLGWRGAADTQYF,TGCGCCAGCAGCTTGGGTTGGCGGGGGGCCGCAGATACGCAGTATTTT,TRBJ2-3,.,TRBV5-1,TRBD2
CASSPTGTGELFF,TGTGCCAGCAGCCCGACAGGGACCGGGGAGCTGTTTTTT,TRBJ2-2,.,TRBV5-6,TRBD1
CASSLGQANSPLHF,TGCGCCAGCAGCTTGGGACAGGCGAATTCACCCCTCCACTTT,TRBJ1-6,.,TRBV5-1,.
CLSQRGNLNSYNSPLHF,TGTCTTTCCCAACGGGGAAACTTAAACTCCTATAATTCACCCCTCCACTTT,TRBJ1-6,once,TRBV28,.
CASSASFLAGGKETQYF,TGTGCCAGCTCCGCCTCCTTCTTGGCGGGGGGAAAAGAGACCCAGTACTTC,TRBJ2-5,.,TRBV9,TRBD2
CASSDRRGRLDSPLHF,TGTGCCAGCAGTGATCGGAGGGGGCGCCTGGATTCACCCCTCCACTTT,TRBJ1-6,.,TRBV25-1,TRBD1
CASSPHPRDNQPQHF,TGTGCCAGTAGTCCACACCCGAGGGACAATCAGCCCCAGCATTTT,TRBJ1-5,once,TRBV19,.
CASSQESGGNNSPLHF,TGTGCCAGCAGCCAAGAAAGTGGGGGCAATAATTCACCCCTCCACTTT,TRBJ1-6,.,TRBV14,.
CASSIGPYYEQYF,TGTGCCAGTAGTATAGGTCCGTACTACGAGCAGTACTTC,TRBJ2-7,once,TRBV19,.
CASSLEPVSNQPQHF,TGTGCCAGCAGTCTCGAGCCGGTTAGCAATCAGCCCCAGCATTTT,TRBJ1-5,.,TRBV6-1,.
CASSRDRGMDTEAFF,TGCGCCAGTAGTAGGGACAGGGGGATGGACACTGAAGCTTTCTTT,TRBJ1-1,.,TRBV19,TRBD1
CSVEDVGNRGNTEAFF,TGCAGCGTTGAAGATGTTGGGAACAGGGGGAACACTGAAGCTTTCTTT,TRBJ1-1,.,TRBV29-1,TRBD1
CARRGQGADTQYF,TGTGCCAGACGAGGACAGGGGGCTGATACGCAGTATTTT,TRBJ2-3,.,TRBV6-7,TRBD1
CSSSLGLAGSTYGYTF,TGTTCCAGCAGCTTAGGGTTGGCAGGGTCGACGTATGGCTACACCTTC,TRBJ1-2,.,TRBV7-9,.
CASVRDRGQYEQYF,TGTGCCAGCGTCCGGGACAGGGGGCAATACGAGCAGTACTTC,TRBJ2-7,.,TRBV2,TRBD1
CASSPPGTGSYGYTF,TGTGCCAGCTCACCTCCCGGGACAGGGAGCTATGGCTACACCTTC,TRBJ1-2,.,TRBV18,TRBD1
CAWSVRGQIYGYTF,TGTGCCTGGAGTGTAAGAGGACAGATCTATGGCTACACCTTC,TRBJ1-2,.,TRBV30,.